Included here is one T cell receptor beta chain sequence, with context. The target antigen is unknown. Graves' hyperthyroidism is called stable when ophthalmopathy does not progress within 18 months. Out of more than 8 ml of fresh peripheral blood came the PBMCs. The sample is drawn from a study of T cells in Graves' hyperthyroidism and ophthalmopathy. It was RNA transcripts that yielded the amplified TCR beta CDR3 regions. TCR CDR3 underwent first-round RT-PCR with the HTBI primer set. TCRdb used MiXCR to reprocess the multiplex PCR reads, holding one entry per CDR3 protein. The sample yields about 360,000 distinct CDR3 sequences, over 10% seen once. The study, taken as a whole, reports: Ophthalmopathy was model-predicted a median about 6.9 months pre-onset. Blood also showed most of the thyroid clonotypes that were expanded above 0.001.

There are 16 residues in the CDR3. The V and J ends lost 0 bases and 8 bases, in that order; junction bases with no gene match: 6. Germline lookup yields CDR1 SGDLS and CDR2 YYNGEE. Sequencing used blood. The source is a woman between 18 and 30 years old with Graves' hyperthyroidism. The chain carries TRBV9 and TRBJ2-1; 12 bases align to TRBD2. CDR3 nucleotide sequence: TGTGCCAGCAGCGTAGGGGCTAGCGGGGGGGCAGATGAGCAGTTCTTC. As protein: CASSVGASGGADEQFF.